This T cell receptor beta chain was documented in a study of Ad26.COV2.S vaccination and SARS-CoV-2 variants. Treatment defined: some 19 received Ad26.COV2.S at low or high dose, single or two shots; 5 received placebo; per-sample allocation not given. Specimens were obtained on day 63 following the first vaccine or placebo injection. The germline CDR1 and CDR2 sequences are SGHVS and FNYEAQ. The CDR3 contains 15 residues. Trimming removed 0 bases at V and 2 bases at J, with 10 bases between. Produced via immunoSEQ multiplex PCR; TCRdb's table is partial and in-frame only. This table has roughly 350,000 clones, about nine tenths appearing once. This clone was recorded only once.

This rearrangement joins TRBV7-6 to TRBJ2-5; D perhaps matches TRBD2 (5 bases). Here the sequenced sample was peripheral blood, taken in a trial of Ad26.COV2.S vaccine versus placebo. This receptor was identified in a person between 18 and 60 years old who received the Ad26.COV2.S COVID-19 vaccine or a placebo. CDR3 amino acids: CASSLAADPQETQYF. The DNA of the CDR3 is TGTGCCAGCAGCTTAGCAGCGGACCCTCAAGAGACCCAGTACTTC. Supplemented by reference TRBV7-6 and TRBJ2-5, the full variable domain reads GAGVSQSPRYKVTKRGQDVALRCDPISGHVSLYWYRQALGQGPEFLTYFNYEAQQDKSGLPNDRFSAERPEGSISTLTIQRTEQRDSAMYRCASSLAADPQETQYFGPGTRLLVL.